The clone carrying this TCR beta chain has only one observation. Here immunoSEQ multiplex PCR was the method, and the copy in TCRdb shows in-frame clones only, minus some. The repertoire has 85,000 to 95,000 clones, about 85% of them found once; the top ten carry roughly an eighth. These data belong to a study of control samples from healthy donors and cancer patients. The sequencing sample was made of blood. This receptor was taken from a woman aged 70-85 years in good health.

The CDR3 nucleotides are TGTGCCAGCAGTTTCCCGGGACTCCCGGACGCTGAAGCTTTCTTT. Translating gives CASSFPGLPDAEAFF. The rearrangement links TRBV6-5 to TRBJ1-1; D is possibly TRBD1 (5 bases). Germline assignment: CDR1 MNHEY and CDR2 SVGAGI. Deletions cut 4 bases from V and 6 bases from J, with 18 bases between. The length of the CDR3 is 15 residues.